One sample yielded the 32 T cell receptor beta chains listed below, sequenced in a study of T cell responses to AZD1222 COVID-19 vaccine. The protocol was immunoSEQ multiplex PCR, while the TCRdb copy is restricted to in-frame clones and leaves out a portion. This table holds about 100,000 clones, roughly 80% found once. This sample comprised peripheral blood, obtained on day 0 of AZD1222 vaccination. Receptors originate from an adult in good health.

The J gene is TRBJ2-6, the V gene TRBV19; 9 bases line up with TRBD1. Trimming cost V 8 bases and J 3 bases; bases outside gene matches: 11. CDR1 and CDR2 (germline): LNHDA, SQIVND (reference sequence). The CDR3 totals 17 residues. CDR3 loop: CASGGGQGQVGANVLTF. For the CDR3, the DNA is TGTGCCAGTGGGGGGGGACAGGGCCAGGTTGGGGCCAACGTCCTGACTTTC.

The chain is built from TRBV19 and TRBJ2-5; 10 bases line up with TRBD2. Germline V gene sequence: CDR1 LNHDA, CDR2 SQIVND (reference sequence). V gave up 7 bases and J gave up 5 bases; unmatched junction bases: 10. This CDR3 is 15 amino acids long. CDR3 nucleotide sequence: TGTGCCAGTACCCGGACTAGCGGCCCCCATGAGACCCAGTACTTC. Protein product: CASTRTSGPHETQYF.

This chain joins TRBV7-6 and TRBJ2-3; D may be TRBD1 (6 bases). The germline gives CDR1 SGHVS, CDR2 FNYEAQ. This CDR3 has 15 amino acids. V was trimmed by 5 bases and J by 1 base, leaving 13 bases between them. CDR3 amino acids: CASSPGEFGTDTQYF. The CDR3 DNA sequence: TGTGCCAGCAGCCCAGGGGAGTTCGGCACAGATACGCAGTATTTT.

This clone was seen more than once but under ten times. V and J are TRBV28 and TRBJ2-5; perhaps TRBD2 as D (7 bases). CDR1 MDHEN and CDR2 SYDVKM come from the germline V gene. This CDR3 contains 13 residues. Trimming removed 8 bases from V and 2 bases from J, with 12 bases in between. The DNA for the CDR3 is TGTGCCAGCTCCCGGGGGGCGCAAGAGACCCAGTACTTC. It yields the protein CASSRGAQETQYF.

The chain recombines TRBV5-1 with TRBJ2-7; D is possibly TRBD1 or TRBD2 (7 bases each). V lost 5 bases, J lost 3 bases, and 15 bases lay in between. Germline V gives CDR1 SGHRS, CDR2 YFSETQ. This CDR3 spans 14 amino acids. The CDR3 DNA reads TGCGCCAGCAGTTCCACCAGGGGGGGCTACGAGCAGTACTTC. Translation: CASSSTRGGYEQYF.

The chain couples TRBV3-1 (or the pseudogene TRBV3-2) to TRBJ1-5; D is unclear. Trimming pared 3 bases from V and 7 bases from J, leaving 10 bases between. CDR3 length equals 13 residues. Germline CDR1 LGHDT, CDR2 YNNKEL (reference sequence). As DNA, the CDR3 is TGTGCCAGCAGCCATGGCGGCGGCCAGCCCCAGCATTTT. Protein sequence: CASSHGGGQPQHF.

CDR3 DNA: TGTGCCAGCAGTCGCGCTACGGGGACAGGGCAGGGACAGCCCCAGCATTTT. It encodes CASSRATGTGQGQPQHF. The chain recombines TRBV6-2 or TRBV6-3 with TRBJ1-5; 9 nucleotides line up with TRBD1. V shed 5 bases, J shed 7 bases, and the junction held 15 bases outside the gene matches. The V gene's germline CDR1 is MNHEY and CDR2 SVGEGT. CDR3 length equals 17 residues.

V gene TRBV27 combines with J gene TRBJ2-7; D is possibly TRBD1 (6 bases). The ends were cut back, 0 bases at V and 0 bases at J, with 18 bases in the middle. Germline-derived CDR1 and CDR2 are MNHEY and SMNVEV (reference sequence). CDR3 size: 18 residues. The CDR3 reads CASSLSSTTGYSSYEQYF. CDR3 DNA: TGTGCCAGCAGTTTATCTTCTACGACAGGATATAGCTCCTACGAGCAGTACTTC.

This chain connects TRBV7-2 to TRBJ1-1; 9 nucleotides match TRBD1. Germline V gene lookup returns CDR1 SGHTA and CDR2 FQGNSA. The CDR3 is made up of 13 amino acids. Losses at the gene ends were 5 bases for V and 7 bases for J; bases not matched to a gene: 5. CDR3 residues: CASSPTGGIEAFF. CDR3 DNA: TGTGCCAGCAGCCCGACAGGGGGTATTGAAGCTTTCTTT.

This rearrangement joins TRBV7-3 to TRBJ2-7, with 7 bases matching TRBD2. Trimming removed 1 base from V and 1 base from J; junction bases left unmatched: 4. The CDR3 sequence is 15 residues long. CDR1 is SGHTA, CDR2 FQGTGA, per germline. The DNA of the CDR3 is TGTGCCAGCAGCTTAAGCGGGAGCGGGTCCTACGAGCAGTACTTC. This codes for CASSLSGSGSYEQYF.

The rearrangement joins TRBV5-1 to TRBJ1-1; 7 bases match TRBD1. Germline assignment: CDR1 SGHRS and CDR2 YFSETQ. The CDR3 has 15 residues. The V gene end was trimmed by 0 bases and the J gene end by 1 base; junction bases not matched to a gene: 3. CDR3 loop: CASSLEGAGNTEAFF. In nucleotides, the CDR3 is TGCGCCAGCAGCTTGGAGGGGGCAGGGAACACTGAAGCTTTCTTT.

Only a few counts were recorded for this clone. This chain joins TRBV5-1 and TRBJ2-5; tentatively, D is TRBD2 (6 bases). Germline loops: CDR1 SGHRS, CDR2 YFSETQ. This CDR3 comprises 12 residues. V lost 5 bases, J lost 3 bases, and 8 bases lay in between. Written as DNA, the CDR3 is TGCGCCAGCAGGGGACTTAAAGAGACCCAGTACTTC. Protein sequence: CASRGLKETQYF.

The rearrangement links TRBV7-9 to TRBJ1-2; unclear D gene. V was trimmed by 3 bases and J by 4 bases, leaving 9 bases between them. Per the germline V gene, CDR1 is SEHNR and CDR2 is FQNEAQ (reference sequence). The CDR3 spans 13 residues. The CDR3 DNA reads TGTGCCAGCAGCTTCGGTCTTCTCTATGGCTACACCTTC. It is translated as CASSFGLLYGYTF.

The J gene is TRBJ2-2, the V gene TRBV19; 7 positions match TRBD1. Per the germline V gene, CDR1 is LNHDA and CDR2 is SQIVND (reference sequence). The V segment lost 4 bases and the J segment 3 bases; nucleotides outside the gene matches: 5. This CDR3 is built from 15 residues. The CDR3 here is CASSRQGSYTGELFF. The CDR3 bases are TGTGCCAGTAGTAGACAGGGAAGTTACACCGGGGAGCTGTTTTTT.

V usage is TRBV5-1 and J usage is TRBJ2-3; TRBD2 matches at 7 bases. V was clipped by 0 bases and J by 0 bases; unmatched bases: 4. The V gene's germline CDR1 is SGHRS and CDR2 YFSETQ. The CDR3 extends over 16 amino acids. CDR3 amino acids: CASSLEASGSTDTQYF. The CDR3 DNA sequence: TGCGCCAGCAGCTTGGAGGCTAGCGGAAGCACAGATACGCAGTATTTT.

The CDR3 region is CASSHRGSYEQYV. The CDR3 nucleotides read TGTGCCAGCAGCCACCGGGGCTCCTACGAGCAGTACGTC. The chain has TRBV11-2 and TRBJ2-7; a weak D match, TRBD2 (5 bases). This CDR3 is 13 amino acids long. V lost 5 bases, J lost 0 bases, and 8 bases lay in between. Per the germline V gene, CDR1 is SGHAT and CDR2 is FQNNGV.

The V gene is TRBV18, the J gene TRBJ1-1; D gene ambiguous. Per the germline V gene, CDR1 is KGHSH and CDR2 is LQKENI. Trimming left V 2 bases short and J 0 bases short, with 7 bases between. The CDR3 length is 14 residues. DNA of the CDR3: TGTGCCAGCTCACCAGAGGGAATGAACACTGAAGCTTTCTTT. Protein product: CASSPEGMNTEAFF. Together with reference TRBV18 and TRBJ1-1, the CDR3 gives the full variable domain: NAGVMQNPRHLVRRRGQEARLRCSPMKGHSHVYWYRQLPEEGLKFMVYLQKENIIDESGMPKERFSAEFPKEGPSILRIQQVVRGDSAAYFCASSPEGMNTEAFFGQGTRLTVV.

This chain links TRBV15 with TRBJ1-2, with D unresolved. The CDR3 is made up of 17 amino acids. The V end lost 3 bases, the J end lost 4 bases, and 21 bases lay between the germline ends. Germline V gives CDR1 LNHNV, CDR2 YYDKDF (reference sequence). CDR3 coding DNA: TGTGCCACCAGCAGCTCCAGGTTTGCGAGTCCTATCTATGGCTACACCTTC. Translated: CATSSSRFASPIYGYTF.

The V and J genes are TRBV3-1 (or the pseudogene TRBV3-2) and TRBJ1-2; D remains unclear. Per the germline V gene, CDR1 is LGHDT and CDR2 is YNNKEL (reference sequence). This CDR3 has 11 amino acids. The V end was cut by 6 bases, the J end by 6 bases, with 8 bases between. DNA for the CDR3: TGTGCCAGCAGTCAAAGCCATGGCTACACCTTC. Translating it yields CASSQSHGYTF.

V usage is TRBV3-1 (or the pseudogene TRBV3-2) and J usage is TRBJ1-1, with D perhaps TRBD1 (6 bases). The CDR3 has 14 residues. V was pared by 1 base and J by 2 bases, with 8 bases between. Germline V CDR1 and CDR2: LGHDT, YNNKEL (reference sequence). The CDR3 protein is CASSQGTVNTEAFF. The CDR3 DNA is TGTGCCAGCAGCCAAGGGACAGTTAACACTGAAGCTTTCTTT.

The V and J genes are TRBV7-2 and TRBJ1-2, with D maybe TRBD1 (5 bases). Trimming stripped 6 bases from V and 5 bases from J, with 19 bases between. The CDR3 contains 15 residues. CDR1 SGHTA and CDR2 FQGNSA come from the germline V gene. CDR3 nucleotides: TGTGCCAGCAGTGACCCACCGCAGGGACGGTATGGCTACACCTTC. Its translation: CASSDPPQGRYGYTF.

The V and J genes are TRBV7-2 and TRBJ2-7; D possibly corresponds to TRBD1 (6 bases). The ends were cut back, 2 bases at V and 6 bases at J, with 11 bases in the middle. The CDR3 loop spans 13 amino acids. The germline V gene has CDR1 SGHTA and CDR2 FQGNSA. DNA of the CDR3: TGTGCCAGCAGCTTATTACAGGGTGGCGAGCAGTACTTC. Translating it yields CASSLLQGGEQYF.

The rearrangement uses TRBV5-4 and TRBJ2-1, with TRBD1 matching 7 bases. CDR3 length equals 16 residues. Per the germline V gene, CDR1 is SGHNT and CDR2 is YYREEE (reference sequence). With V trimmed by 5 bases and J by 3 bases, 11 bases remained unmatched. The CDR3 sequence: CASSTPDRAGYNEQFF. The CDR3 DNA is TGTGCCAGCAGTACCCCCGACAGGGCAGGCTACAATGAGCAGTTCTTC.

The CDR3 here is CASSMSRANLVNTIYF. The CDR3 region has the DNA TGTGCCAGTAGTATGAGCAGGGCGAACTTGGTAAACACCATATATTTT. The chain uses TRBV19 and TRBJ1-3, with D possibly matching TRBD1 (5 bases). The CDR3 extends over 16 amino acids. Germline V CDR1 and CDR2: LNHDA, SQIVND (reference sequence). V lost 3 bases to trimming and J lost 6 bases, with 18 bases between them.

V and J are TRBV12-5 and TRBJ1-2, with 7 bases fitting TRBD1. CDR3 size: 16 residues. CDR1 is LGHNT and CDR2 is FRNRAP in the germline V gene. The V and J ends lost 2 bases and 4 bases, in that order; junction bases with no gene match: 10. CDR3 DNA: TGTGCTAGTGGTTTGCCTTCAGGGGGGGGTACCTATGGCTACACCTTC. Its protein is CASGLPSGGGTYGYTF.

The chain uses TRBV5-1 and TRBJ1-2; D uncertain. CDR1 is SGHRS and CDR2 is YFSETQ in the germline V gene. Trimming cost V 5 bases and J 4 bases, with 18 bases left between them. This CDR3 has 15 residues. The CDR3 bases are TGCGCCAGCAGGAATCGGGTTGACAACACCTATGGCTACACCTTC. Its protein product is CASRNRVDNTYGYTF.

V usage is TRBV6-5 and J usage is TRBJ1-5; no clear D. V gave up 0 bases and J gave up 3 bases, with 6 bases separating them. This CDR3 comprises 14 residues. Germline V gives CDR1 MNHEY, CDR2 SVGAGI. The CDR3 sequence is CASSYSHPNQPQHF. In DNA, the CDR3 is TGTGCCAGCAGTTACTCCCACCCCAATCAGCCCCAGCATTTT.

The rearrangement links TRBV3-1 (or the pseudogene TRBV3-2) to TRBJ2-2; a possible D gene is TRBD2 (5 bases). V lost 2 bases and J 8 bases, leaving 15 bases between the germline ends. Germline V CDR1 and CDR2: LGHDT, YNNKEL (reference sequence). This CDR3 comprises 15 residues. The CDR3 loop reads CASSQTSGRVGELFF. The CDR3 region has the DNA TGTGCCAGCAGCCAAACCTCTGGGCGGGTGGGGGAGCTGTTTTTT.

CDR3 coding DNA: TGTGCCAGTAGTATGGGCAGGGGGGGGAGGAAGACTGAAGCTTTCTTT. Its translation is CASSMGRGGRKTEAFF. The rearrangement links TRBV19 to TRBJ1-1; TRBD1 aligns across 7 bases. This CDR3 has 16 residues. V was pared by 3 bases and J by 5 bases, with 12 bases of the junction left unmatched. CDR1 LNHDA and CDR2 SQIVND come from the germline V gene (reference sequence).

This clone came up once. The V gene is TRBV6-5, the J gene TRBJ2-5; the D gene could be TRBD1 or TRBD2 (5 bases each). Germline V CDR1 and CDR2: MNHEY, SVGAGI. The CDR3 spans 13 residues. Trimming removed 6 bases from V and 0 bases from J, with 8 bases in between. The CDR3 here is CASSEGYQETQYF. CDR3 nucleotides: TGTGCCAGCAGCGAGGGGTACCAAGAGACCCAGTACTTC.

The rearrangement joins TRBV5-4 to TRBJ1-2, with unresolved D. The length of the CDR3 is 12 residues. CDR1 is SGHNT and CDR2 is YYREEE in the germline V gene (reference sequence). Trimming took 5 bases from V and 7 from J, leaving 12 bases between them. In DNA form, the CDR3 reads TGTGCCAGCAGGTCCTCAGGTGGTGGCTACACCTTC. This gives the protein CASRSSGGGYTF.

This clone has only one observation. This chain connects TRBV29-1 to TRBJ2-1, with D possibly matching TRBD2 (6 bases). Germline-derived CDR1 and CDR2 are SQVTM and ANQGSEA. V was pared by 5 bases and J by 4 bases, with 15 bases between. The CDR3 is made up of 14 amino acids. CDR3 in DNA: TGCAGCGTTTCCCGGGGGTCGTCGTACAATGAGCAGTTCTTC. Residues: CSVSRGSSYNEQFF.